This T cell receptor beta chain stems from a study of blood T cell repertoires in COVID-19. Overall study: Acute and convalescent COVID-19 samples came from the United States, Italy and Spain. T cells, B-cell-depleted T cells, or PBMCs provided the cDNA or gDNA that served as material.

This CDR3 contains 13 residues. Trimming at V came to 7 bases and at J to 4 bases, leaving 10 bases not matched to a gene. CDR1 and CDR2 (germline): SQVTM, ANQGSEA. Per the original methods: Amplified reference gene primers provided the basis for estimating nucleated cell counts. Data came from immunoSEQ multiplex PCR; TCRdb stores just in-frame clones and leaves some out. V and J calls and clone size are those listed in that table; D and trimming were worked out from the DNA. In the table there are 95,000 to 120,000 clones, around four fifths of which are singletons. This chain joins TRBV29-1 and TRBJ2-7; 7 positions match TRBD2. The sample consisted of peripheral blood. The clonotype originates from a woman between 65 and 79 years old with acute or convalescent COVID-19. The DNA for the CDR3 is TGCAGCGCCCAACCCCGGGGAGGGTACGAGCAGTACTTC. Translation: CSAQPRGGYEQYF.